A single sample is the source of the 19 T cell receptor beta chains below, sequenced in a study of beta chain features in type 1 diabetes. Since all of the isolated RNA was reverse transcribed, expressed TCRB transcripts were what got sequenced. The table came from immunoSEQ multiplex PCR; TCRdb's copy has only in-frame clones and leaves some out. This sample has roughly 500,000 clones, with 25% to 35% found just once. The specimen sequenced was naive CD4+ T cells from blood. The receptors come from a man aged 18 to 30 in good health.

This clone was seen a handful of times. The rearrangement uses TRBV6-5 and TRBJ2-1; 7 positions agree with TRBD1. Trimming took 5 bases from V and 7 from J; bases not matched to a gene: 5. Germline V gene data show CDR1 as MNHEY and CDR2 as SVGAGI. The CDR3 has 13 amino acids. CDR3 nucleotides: TGTGCCAGCAGTCAGACAGGGATTAATGAGCAGTTCTTC. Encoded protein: CASSQTGINEQFF.

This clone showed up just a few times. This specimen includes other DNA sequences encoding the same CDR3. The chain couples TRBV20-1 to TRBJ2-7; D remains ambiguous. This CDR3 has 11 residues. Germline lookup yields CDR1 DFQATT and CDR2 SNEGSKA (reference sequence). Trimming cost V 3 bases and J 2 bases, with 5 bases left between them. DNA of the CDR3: TGCAGTGCTAGGGACGCCTACGAGCAGTACTTC. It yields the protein CSARDAYEQYF.

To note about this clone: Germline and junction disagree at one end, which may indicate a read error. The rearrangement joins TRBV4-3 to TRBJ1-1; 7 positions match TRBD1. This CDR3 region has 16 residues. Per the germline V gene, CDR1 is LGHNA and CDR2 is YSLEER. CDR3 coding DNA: TGCGCCAGCAGTCAAGGCAGACAGGGATTGAACACTGAAGCTTTCTTT. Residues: CASSQGRQGLNTEAFF.

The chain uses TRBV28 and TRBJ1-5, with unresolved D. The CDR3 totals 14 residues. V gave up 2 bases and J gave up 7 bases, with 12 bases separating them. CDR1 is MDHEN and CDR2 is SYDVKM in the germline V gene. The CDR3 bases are TGTGCCAGCAGTTTAGATGGGAGGATGCAGCCCCAGCATTTT. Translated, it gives CASSLDGRMQPQHF.

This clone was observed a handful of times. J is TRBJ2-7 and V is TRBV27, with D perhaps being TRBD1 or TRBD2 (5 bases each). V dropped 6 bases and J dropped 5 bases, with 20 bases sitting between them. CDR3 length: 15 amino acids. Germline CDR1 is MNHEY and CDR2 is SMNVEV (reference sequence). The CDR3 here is CASRETGTGAHEQYF. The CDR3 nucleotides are TGTGCCAGCAGAGAGACCGGGACGGGCGCCCACGAGCAGTACTTC.

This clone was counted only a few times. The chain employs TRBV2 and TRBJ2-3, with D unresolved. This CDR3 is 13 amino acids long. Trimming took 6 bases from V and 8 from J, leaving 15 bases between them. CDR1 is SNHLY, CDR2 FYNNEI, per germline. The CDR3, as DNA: TGTGCCAGCAGGAAGGACCGCGTTGGTACGCAGTATTTT. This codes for CASRKDRVGTQYF.

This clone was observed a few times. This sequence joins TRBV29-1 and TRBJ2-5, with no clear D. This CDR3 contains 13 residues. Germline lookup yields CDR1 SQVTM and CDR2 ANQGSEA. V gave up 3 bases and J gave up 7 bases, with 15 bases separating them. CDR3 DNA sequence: TGCAGCGTTGAGATCCCCAGCCGTCGGACCCAGTACTTC. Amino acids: CSVEIPSRRTQYF.

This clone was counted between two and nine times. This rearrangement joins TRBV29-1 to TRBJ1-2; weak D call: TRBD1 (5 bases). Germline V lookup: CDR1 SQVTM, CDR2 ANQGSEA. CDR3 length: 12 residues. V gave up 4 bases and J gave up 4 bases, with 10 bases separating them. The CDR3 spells CSVATGFYGYTF. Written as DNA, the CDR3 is TGCAGCGTTGCCACAGGTTTCTATGGCTACACCTTC.

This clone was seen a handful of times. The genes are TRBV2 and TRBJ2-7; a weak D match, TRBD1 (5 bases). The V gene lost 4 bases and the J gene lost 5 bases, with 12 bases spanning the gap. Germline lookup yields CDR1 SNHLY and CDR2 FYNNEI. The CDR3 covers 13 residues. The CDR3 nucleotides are TGTGCCAGCAGTGGCCCAGGGAACAACGAGCAGTACTTC. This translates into CASSGPGNNEQYF.

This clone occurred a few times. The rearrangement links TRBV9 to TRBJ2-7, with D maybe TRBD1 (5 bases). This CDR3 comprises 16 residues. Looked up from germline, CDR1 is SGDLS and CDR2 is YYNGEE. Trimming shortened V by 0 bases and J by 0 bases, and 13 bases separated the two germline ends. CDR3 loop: CASSVGQRGDSYEQYF. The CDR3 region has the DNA TGTGCCAGCAGCGTAGGACAGAGAGGAGACTCCTACGAGCAGTACTTC.

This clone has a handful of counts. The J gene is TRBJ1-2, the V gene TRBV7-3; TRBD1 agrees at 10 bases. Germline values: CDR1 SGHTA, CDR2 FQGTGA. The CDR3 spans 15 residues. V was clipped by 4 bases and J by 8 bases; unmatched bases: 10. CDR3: CASSSGTGATVGYTF. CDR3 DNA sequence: TGTGCCAGCAGCTCCGGGACAGGGGCCACAGTAGGCTACACCTTC.

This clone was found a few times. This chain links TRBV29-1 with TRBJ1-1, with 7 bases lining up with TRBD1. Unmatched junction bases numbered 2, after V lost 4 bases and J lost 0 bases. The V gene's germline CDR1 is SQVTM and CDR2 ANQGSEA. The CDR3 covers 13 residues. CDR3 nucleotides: TGCAGCGTTGTAGGGGGCATGAACACTGAAGCTTTCTTT. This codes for CSVVGGMNTEAFF.

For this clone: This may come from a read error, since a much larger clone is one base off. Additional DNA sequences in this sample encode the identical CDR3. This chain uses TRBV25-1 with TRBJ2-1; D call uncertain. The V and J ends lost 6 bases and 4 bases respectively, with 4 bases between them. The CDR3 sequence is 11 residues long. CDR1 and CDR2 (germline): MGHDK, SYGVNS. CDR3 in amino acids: CASSAYNEQFF. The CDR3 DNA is TGTGCCAGCAGCGCTTACAATGAGCAGTTCTTC. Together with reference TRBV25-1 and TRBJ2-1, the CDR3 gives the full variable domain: EADIYQTPRYLVIGTGKKITLECSQTMGHDKMYWYQQDPGMELHLIHYSYGVNSTEKGDLSSESTVSRIRTEHFPLTLESARPSHTSQYLCASSAYNEQFFGPGTRLTVL.

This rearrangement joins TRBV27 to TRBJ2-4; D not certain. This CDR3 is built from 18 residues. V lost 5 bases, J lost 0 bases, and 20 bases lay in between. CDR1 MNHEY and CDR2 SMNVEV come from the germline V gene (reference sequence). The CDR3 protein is CASSASVGRMIAKNIQYF. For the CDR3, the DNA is TGTGCCAGCAGTGCAAGCGTTGGTCGGATGATAGCCAAAAACATTCAGTACTTC.

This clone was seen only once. The CDR3 bases are TGCGCCAGCAGCCAAGGGGACCGGTCGCGGGGCCAAGAGACCCAGTACTTC. Its translation: CASSQGDRSRGQETQYF. This chain uses TRBV4-1 with TRBJ2-5, with a tentative D call TRBD2 (6 bases). This CDR3 region has 17 residues. Germline CDR1 is MGHRA and CDR2 is YSYEKL. V shed 1 base and J shed 1 base, with 16 bases lying between them.

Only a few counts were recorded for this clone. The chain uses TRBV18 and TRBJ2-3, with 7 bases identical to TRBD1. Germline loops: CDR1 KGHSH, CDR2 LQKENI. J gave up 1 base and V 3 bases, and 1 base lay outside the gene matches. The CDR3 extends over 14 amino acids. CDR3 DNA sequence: TGTGCCAGCTCACCCCAGGGGGGCACAGATACGCAGTATTTT. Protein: CASSPQGGTDTQYF.

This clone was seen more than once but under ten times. The CDR3 sequence is CASSPRGVASPEQFF. CDR3 bases: TGTGCCAGCAGTCCGCGGGGGGTCGCATCCCCTGAGCAGTTCTTC. The chain joins TRBV28 to TRBJ2-1, with 8 bases identical to TRBD2. The CDR3 runs to 15 residues. The J segment lost 9 bases and the V segment lost 5 bases, leaving 12 bases of the junction unmatched. Germline assignment: CDR1 MDHEN and CDR2 SYDVKM.

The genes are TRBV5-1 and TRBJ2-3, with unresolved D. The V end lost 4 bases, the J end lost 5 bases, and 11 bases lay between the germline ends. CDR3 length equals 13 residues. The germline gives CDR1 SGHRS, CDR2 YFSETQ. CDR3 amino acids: CASSETGRDTQYF. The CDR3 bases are TGCGCCAGCAGCGAGACTGGGCGAGATACGCAGTATTTT. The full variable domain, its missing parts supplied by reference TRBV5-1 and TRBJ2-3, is KAGVTQTPRYLIKTRGQQVTLSCSPISGHRSVSWYQQTPGQGLQFLFEYFSETQRNKGNFPGRFSGRQFSNSRSEMNVSTLELGDSALYLCASSETGRDTQYFGPGTRLTVL.

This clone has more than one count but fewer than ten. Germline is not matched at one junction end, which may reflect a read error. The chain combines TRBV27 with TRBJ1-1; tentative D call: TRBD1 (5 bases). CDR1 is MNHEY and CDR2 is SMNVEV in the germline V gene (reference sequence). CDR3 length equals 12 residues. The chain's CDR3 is CASRRRQGRAVF. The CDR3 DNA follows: TGTGCCAGCAGGCGCCGGCAGGGCCGAGCGGTCTTT.